This T cell receptor (beta chain) was observed in a study of shared clonotypes between healthy human individuals. This CDR3 is built from 16 residues. Germline CDR1 is SGDLS and CDR2 is YYNGEE. Trimming stripped 2 bases from V and 5 bases from J, with 16 bases between. Data came from immunoSEQ multiplex PCR; TCRdb stores just in-frame clones and leaves some out. The table lists about 1 million clones, around 76% of them singletons, with 1.4% in the top ten. A remark on this clone: The antigen remains undetermined.

The study, taken as a whole, reports: Relative to memory subsets, naive subsets generally showed larger estimated richness.

The clonotype originates from a man in his late teens or twenties in good health. The V and J genes are TRBV9 and TRBJ2-2, with D maybe TRBD2 (5 bases). What was sequenced was memory CD4+ T cells sorted from blood. Subset noted: CD45RA-negative fraction. The CDR3 sequence is CASSVALVGVTGELFF. CDR3 nucleotides: TGTGCCAGCAGCGTGGCCCTGGTCGGGGTTACCGGGGAGCTGTTTTTT.